The 32 T cell receptor beta chains below were found in one sample sequenced in a study of T cells in Graves' hyperthyroidism and ophthalmopathy. There were TCR beta CDR3 regions amplified from RNA transcripts. An initial round of RT-PCR targeting the TCR CDR3 relied on the HTBI primer set. TCRdb used MiXCR to reprocess the multiplex PCR reads, holding one entry per CDR3 protein. Here the sample spans about 600,000 distinct CDR3 sequences, about a sixth being singletons. The sequencing input was blood. These receptors were obtained from a woman aged 40 to 49 with Graves' ophthalmopathy.

This clonotype occurred many times. This chain links TRBV11-2 with TRBJ2-5; a weak D match, TRBD2 (7 bases). CDR3 length: 15 residues. Germline V CDR1 and CDR2: SGHAT, FQNNGV. V lost 0 bases and J lost 1, with 9 bases in between. CDR3 bases: TGTGCCAGCAGCTTAGAGCGGGGGCTCCAAGAGACCCAGTACTTC. Protein product: CASSLERGLQETQYF.

CDR3 DNA sequence: TGTGCCAGCAGTTACTCACTAGCGGGGGATACAGATACGCAGTATTTT. Translated, it gives CASSYSLAGDTDTQYF. The chain has TRBV6-6 and TRBJ2-3; 11 bases agree with TRBD2. This CDR3 region has 16 residues. Unmatched junction bases numbered 2, after V lost 0 bases and J lost 3 bases. From germline, CDR1 is MNHNY and CDR2 SVGAGI (reference sequence).

The chain carries TRBV18 and TRBJ2-1; maybe TRBD2 (5 bases). V lost 1 base to trimming and J lost 7 bases, with 11 bases between them. The CDR3 runs to 14 residues. Germline V gene data show CDR1 as KGHSH and CDR2 as LQKENI. CDR3 DNA sequence: TGTGCCAGCTCACCACTCGGACTTTCAAATGAGCAGTTCTTC. Its protein product is CASSPLGLSNEQFF.

The rearrangement uses TRBV29-1 and TRBJ2-7; D gene unclear. Germline-derived CDR1 and CDR2 are SQVTM and ANQGSEA. The CDR3 is 12 residues long. The V and J ends lost 4 bases and 3 bases respectively, with 10 bases between them. The CDR3 nucleotides are TGCAGCGTTGGCGAGTCGGGCTACGAGCAGTACTTC. This codes for CSVGESGYEQYF.

V usage is TRBV6-1 and J usage is TRBJ2-2; maybe TRBD1 (5 bases). There are 15 residues in the CDR3. V lost 0 bases and J lost 6, with 11 bases in between. Germline V gene data show CDR1 as MNHNS and CDR2 as SASEGT. DNA for the CDR3: TGTGCCAGCAGTGAAGCGCCAGGACATCCCGGGGAGCTGTTTTTT. Its protein product is CASSEAPGHPGELFF.

In its sample, this clonotype was seen many times. This chain links TRBV20-1 with TRBJ2-5; 12 bases are shared with TRBD2. J was trimmed by 5 bases and V by 5 bases; bases with no gene match: 6. The germline V gene has CDR1 DFQATT and CDR2 SNEGSKA (reference sequence). This CDR3 is built from 14 residues. CDR3 amino acids: CSALAGGPRETQYF. CDR3 coding DNA: TGCAGTGCTCTAGCGGGAGGGCCCCGGGAGACCCAGTACTTC.

The table lists this clonotype with many counts. The V call is TRBV2, the J call TRBJ2-1; tentative D call: TRBD2 (7 bases). Trimming left V 8 bases short and J 7 bases short, with 21 bases between. From germline, CDR1 is SNHLY and CDR2 FYNNEI. The CDR3 covers 15 residues. The CDR3 DNA sequence: TGTGCCAGCGGTCGTTCTAGCGGAGGGGGGAATGAGCAGTTCTTC. This translates into CASGRSSGGGNEQFF.

This clonotype was observed many times. The chain joins TRBV11-2 to TRBJ2-7, with a tentative D call TRBD1 (5 bases). Trimming removed 0 bases from V and 2 bases from J, with 11 bases in between. Germline loops: CDR1 SGHAT, CDR2 FQNNGV. The CDR3 runs to 15 residues. The CDR3 coding sequence is TGTGCCAGCAGCTTAGAAGTGACAGCCACCTACGAGCAGTACTTC. This codes for CASSLEVTATYEQYF.

This clonotype was observed a few times. This rearrangement joins TRBV19 to TRBJ1-1; D may be TRBD1 (5 bases). The V end was cut by 6 bases, the J end by 3 bases, with 11 bases between. Germline assignment: CDR1 LNHDA and CDR2 SQIVND (reference sequence). The CDR3 sequence is 13 residues long. This CDR3 reads CASSDRSDTEAFF. In DNA, the CDR3 is TGTGCCAGTAGCGACAGAAGTGACACTGAAGCTTTCTTT. Full variable domain (missing parts from reference TRBV19 and TRBJ1-1): DGGITQSPKYLFRKEGQNVTLSCEQNLNHDAMYWYRQDPGQGLRLIYYSQIVNDFQKGDIAEGYSVSREKKESFPLTVTSAQKNPTAFYLCASSDRSDTEAFFGQGTRLTVV.

This clonotype was detected many times. The chain employs TRBV11-2 and TRBJ2-3, with 11 bases fitting TRBD2. This CDR3 region has 15 residues. Germline CDR1 reads SGHAT; CDR2 reads FQNNGV. V dropped 4 bases and J dropped 6; count of bases not matched to a gene: 6. The CDR3 spells CASSSTGTSGDTQYF. The CDR3 nucleotides are TGTGCCAGCAGCTCGACCGGGACTAGCGGTGATACGCAGTATTTT.

This clonotype has more than one count but fewer than ten. The chain has TRBV6-1 and TRBJ2-1; TRBD2 aligns across 9 bases. V trimming: 2 bases; J trimming: 9 bases; junction bases outside the gene matches: 8. The germline gives CDR1 MNHNS, CDR2 SASEGT. There are 15 residues in the CDR3. The CDR3 sequence: CASSEMALAGSEQFF. CDR3 nucleotides: TGTGCCAGCAGTGAAATGGCCCTAGCGGGGAGTGAGCAGTTCTTC.

This clonotype was recorded at least ten times. The rearrangement uses TRBV10-3 and TRBJ2-1; the match to TRBD1 covers 10 bases. There are 16 residues in the CDR3. Germline V gene data show CDR1 as ENHRY and CDR2 as SYGVKD. Trimming took 6 bases from V and 4 from J; bases not matched to a gene: 9. CDR3 sequence (DNA): TGTGCCATCAGCGCGGGACAGGGGATGGTATACAATGAGCAGTTCTTC. Protein product: CAISAGQGMVYNEQFF.

This clonotype has just a few counts. The chain combines TRBV18 with TRBJ2-1, with TRBD2 identical over 10 bases. The CDR3 runs 17 residues. The germline V gene has CDR1 KGHSH and CDR2 LQKENI. J was trimmed by 6 bases and V by 0 bases; bases with no gene match: 8. CDR3 DNA sequence: TGTGCCAGCTCACCACCGCCTAGCGGGAGAACTGGCAATGAGCAGTTCTTC. Translation: CASSPPPSGRTGNEQFF.

This clonotype came up many times. The genes are TRBV6-2 or TRBV6-3 and TRBJ2-2; 9 nucleotides match TRBD1. The V gene end was trimmed by 8 bases and the J gene end by 3 bases; junction bases not matched to a gene: 7. This CDR3 is 15 amino acids long. Germline values: CDR1 MNHEY, CDR2 SVGEGT. Here the CDR3 reads CASAVGQGHTGELFF. In nucleotides, the CDR3 is TGTGCCAGCGCCGTGGGACAGGGACACACCGGGGAGCTGTTTTTT.

This clonotype was recorded many times. This chain uses TRBV6-1 with TRBJ2-7; possible D gene TRBD1, 5 bases. The germline CDR1 and CDR2 sequences are MNHNS and SASEGT. This CDR3 comprises 15 residues. The V and J ends lost 3 bases and 3 bases respectively, with 15 bases between them. The CDR3 region is CASSETASASYEQYF. CDR3 DNA sequence: TGTGCCAGCAGTGAGACAGCCTCGGCGAGCTACGAGCAGTACTTC.

The chain uses TRBV19 and TRBJ2-1; tentative D call: TRBD2 (6 bases). CDR3 length equals 18 residues. Germline V CDR1 and CDR2: LNHDA, SQIVND (reference sequence). The V end was cut by 1 base, the J end by 1 base, with 17 bases between. DNA of the CDR3: TGTGCCAGTAGTATAGGGACCCGGGACTCTGATTCCTACAATGAGCAGTTCTTC. Residues: CASSIGTRDSDSYNEQFF.

This clonotype was detected only a few times. The chain links TRBV7-2 to TRBJ2-1, with 11 positions matching TRBD2. Germline CDR1 and CDR2: SGHTA and FQGNSA. The CDR3 loop spans 19 amino acids. V trimming: 5 bases; J trimming: 0 bases; junction bases outside the gene matches: 12. For the CDR3, the DNA is TGTGCCAGCAGCCCTGCTCTACTAGCGGGGGTTCGCTCCTACAATGAGCAGTTCTTC. Translation gives CASSPALLAGVRSYNEQFF.

This clonotype was counted ten times or more. The chain is built from TRBV12-3 or TRBV12-4 and TRBJ1-2, with 10 positions matching TRBD1. The length of the CDR3 is 14 residues. V shed 5 bases and J 8 bases; nucleotides not matched to a gene: 8. CDR3 loop: CASSTGTGVQGYTF. The CDR3 region has the DNA TGTGCCAGCAGTACCGGGACAGGGGTTCAGGGCTACACCTTC.

This clonotype came up a few times. This chain connects TRBV27 to TRBJ2-3; no definite D call. Trimming took off 3 bases at V and 4 bases at J, with 8 bases between the two ends. Germline V gene sequence: CDR1 MNHEY, CDR2 SMNVEV (reference sequence). The CDR3 loop spans 13 amino acids. The CDR3: CASSFIRADTQYF. The DNA of the CDR3 is TGTGCCAGCAGTTTTATACGGGCAGATACGCAGTATTTT.

This clonotype was seen a few times. This chain uses TRBV7-3 with TRBJ2-2, with TRBD2 matching 9 bases. This CDR3 is built from 14 residues. Germline trimming cut 5 bases from V and 7 bases from J; bases unmatched to any gene: 5. Germline values: CDR1 SGHTA, CDR2 FQGTGA. The CDR3 DNA reads TGTGCCAGCAGCCGTAGCGGGGGTAACGGGGAGCTGTTTTTT. Translated, it gives CASSRSGGNGELFF.

Only a few counts were recorded for this clonotype. CDR3 DNA: TGTGCCAGCATCTTCGGAGGGCCGAGAGAGACCCAGTACTTC. Translated, it gives CASIFGGPRETQYF. The V and J genes are TRBV2 and TRBJ2-5; TRBD2 might be the D (6 bases). Trimming took 7 bases from V and 4 from J, leaving 16 bases between them. The CDR3 has 14 residues. In germline, CDR1 is SNHLY, CDR2 FYNNEI.

The chain uses TRBV7-3 and TRBJ2-6; D is uncertain. The germline V and J ends were trimmed by 5 bases and 0 bases, with 8 bases remaining between them. Per germline, CDR1 SGHTA and CDR2 FQGTGA. This CDR3 is built from 15 residues. The CDR3 DNA sequence: TGTGCCAGCAGCAACAGAGTCTCTGGGGCCAACGTCCTGACTTTC. This gives the protein CASSNRVSGANVLTF.

The chain combines TRBV7-9 with TRBJ2-1; 7 nucleotides align to TRBD2. Trimming removed 5 bases from V and 9 bases from J; junction bases left unmatched: 13. The germline V gene encodes CDR1 SEHNR and CDR2 FQNEAQ (reference sequence). This CDR3 has 15 amino acids. CDR3 loop: CASSPQGGSRGEQFF. CDR3 in DNA: TGTGCCAGCAGCCCCCAGGGCGGGAGTCGCGGTGAGCAGTTCTTC.

The rearrangement links TRBV7-9 to TRBJ1-4; 7 bases align to TRBD1. Germline V gene data show CDR1 as SEHNR and CDR2 as FQNEAQ (reference sequence). The CDR3 loop spans 16 amino acids. Trimming cost V 5 bases and J 3 bases; bases outside gene matches: 9. The CDR3 sequence: CASSDRDSASNEKLFF. Here the CDR3 DNA reads TGTGCCAGCAGCGACCGGGACAGCGCTTCTAATGAAAAACTGTTTTTT.

The rearrangement uses TRBV5-1 and TRBJ1-1; D not certain. The CDR3 runs to 12 residues. V dropped 3 bases and J dropped 6 bases, with 9 bases sitting between them. From germline, CDR1 is SGHRS and CDR2 YFSETQ. CDR3 coding DNA: TGCGCCAGCAGCTCGATAGGGCCTGAAGCTTTCTTT. It yields the protein CASSSIGPEAFF.

The chain joins TRBV19 to TRBJ2-3; tentatively, D is TRBD2 (6 bases). The CDR3 has 16 amino acids. CDR1 and CDR2 (germline): LNHDA, SQIVND (reference sequence). Trimming left V 7 bases short and J 3 bases short, with 20 bases between. CDR3: CASTRLSAAGTDTQYF. Here the CDR3 DNA reads TGTGCCAGTACCCGCCTGAGCGCCGCGGGGACAGATACGCAGTATTTT. The full variable domain, in which reference TRBV19 and TRBJ2-3 provide the parts outside the CDR3, is DGGITQSPKYLFRKEGQNVTLSCEQNLNHDAMYWYRQDPGQGLRLIYYSQIVNDFQKGDIAEGYSVSREKKESFPLTVTSAQKNPTAFYLCASTRLSAAGTDTQYFGPGTRLTVL.

The chain is built from TRBV10-3 and TRBJ2-5; 7 nucleotides agree with TRBD2. CDR1 is ENHRY, CDR2 SYGVKD, per germline. This CDR3 region has 14 residues. With 3 bases clipped from V and 1 base from J, the junction kept 2 bases outside the gene matches. The chain's CDR3 is CAISEGTTQETQYF. The CDR3 DNA reads as TGTGCCATCAGTGAAGGGACTACCCAAGAGACCCAGTACTTC.

This clonotype was observed a handful of times. The chain has TRBV5-1 and TRBJ2-5, with D perhaps matching TRBD1 or TRBD2 (6 bases each). The CDR3 loop spans 14 amino acids. Germline CDR1 reads SGHRS; CDR2 reads YFSETQ. The ends were cut back, 5 bases at V and 5 bases at J, with 16 bases in the middle. The CDR3 coding sequence is TGCGCCAGCAGAGCCGGGGGCGGGTTGGAGACCCAGTACTTC. This sequence encodes CASRAGGGLETQYF.

This clonotype was seen repeatedly, ten times or more. This rearrangement joins TRBV3-1 to TRBJ2-1; D is uncertain. V lost 1 base and J lost 8, with 6 bases in between. The germline CDR1 and CDR2 sequences are LGHDT and YNNKEL (reference sequence). This CDR3 is 12 amino acids long. The chain's CDR3 is CASSQVWYEQFF. As DNA, the CDR3 is TGTGCCAGCAGCCAAGTTTGGTATGAGCAGTTCTTC.

This clonotype was observed many times. The chain recombines TRBV4-1 with TRBJ1-2; 7 bases agree with TRBD1. This CDR3 spans 15 amino acids. Germline V gives CDR1 MGHRA, CDR2 YSYEKL. V lost 3 bases to trimming and J lost 5 bases; unmatched junction nucleotides: 9. The CDR3 is CASSQAGTEIYGYTF. The CDR3 coding sequence is TGCGCCAGCAGCCAGGCAGGGACAGAAATTTATGGCTACACCTTC.

This clonotype has at least ten counts. The chain is built from TRBV5-5 and TRBJ1-1; D possibly corresponds to TRBD1 (5 bases). The CDR3 contains 14 residues. From germline, CDR1 is SGHKS and CDR2 YYEKEE (reference sequence). With 5 bases removed from V and 3 bases from J, the gap between germline ends came to 14 bases. CDR3 nucleotide sequence: TGTGCCAGCAGGGTGGGGCGGCAGCACACTGAAGCTTTCTTT. Its protein is CASRVGRQHTEAFF.

This clonotype was seen only a few times. The chain links TRBV29-1 to TRBJ2-5, with D tentatively TRBD1 (5 bases). The CDR3 runs to 14 residues. Trimming shortened V by 1 base and J by 2 bases, and 11 bases separated the two germline ends. Germline V gene lookup returns CDR1 SQVTM and CDR2 ANQGSEA. CDR3 in DNA: TGCAGCGTTGAAGTCGCAGGGTCACAAGAGACCCAGTACTTC. Its protein product is CSVEVAGSQETQYF.